What follows are 11 T cell receptor beta chains derived from one specimen sequenced in a study of T cell changes during pregnancy in multiple sclerosis (dated by TCRdb to about 2019). Library generation was performed with the immunoSEQ multiplex PCR assay. TCRdb retrieved this table from immuneACCESS and kept in-frame rearrangements only. Not all clones are present; in checked studies, unresolved V genes account for under half, and no reason is known for the remainder. For this sample there are roughly 79,000 clones; around 93% appear just once. The ten largest clonotypes hold about 0.69% of the sample. Here the sequenced sample was peripheral blood, taken in the second trimester of pregnancy. The source of these receptors is a female donor in good health, enrolled as a control in a pregnancy study.

The rearrangement links TRBV5-1 to TRBJ1-2, with 8 positions matching TRBD1. The CDR3 runs to 17 residues. Trimming at V came to 0 bases and at J to 5 bases, leaving 12 bases not matched to a gene. Looked up from germline, CDR1 is SGHRS and CDR2 is YFSETQ. The CDR3, as DNA: TGCGCCAGCAGCTTGGGACAGGGGATCGTATCCGGATATGGCTACACCTTC. Its translation is CASSLGQGIVSGYGYTF. Full variable domain (missing parts from reference TRBV5-1 and TRBJ1-2): KAGVTQTPRYLIKTRGQQVTLSCSPISGHRSVSWYQQTPGQGLQFLFEYFSETQRNKGNFPGRFSGRQFSNSRSEMNVSTLELGDSALYLCASSLGQGIVSGYGYTFGSGTRLTVV.

This clone was seen a single time. This sequence joins TRBV5-4 and TRBJ2-7, with D tentatively TRBD1 (5 bases). Trimming shortened V by 2 bases and J by 6 bases, and 15 bases separated the two germline ends. Germline CDR1 reads SGHNT; CDR2 reads YYREEE (reference sequence). The CDR3 has 14 residues. The CDR3 here is CASSLSVGPGEQYF. The CDR3 DNA is TGTGCCAGCAGCTTAAGCGTGGGGCCGGGCGAGCAGTACTTC.

This clone appeared a single time. The V call is TRBV4-3, the J call TRBJ1-6, with D unclear. Trimming shortened V by 0 bases and J by 7 bases, and 10 bases separated the two germline ends. Germline-derived CDR1 and CDR2 are LGHNA and YSLEER. The CDR3 is 15 residues long. CDR3 residues: CASSQESLWNSPLHF. The CDR3 bases are TGCGCCAGCAGCCAAGAATCCCTATGGAATTCACCCCTCCACTTT.

The genes are TRBV7-2 and TRBJ1-2, with D perhaps matching TRBD1 (5 bases). From germline, CDR1 is SGHTA and CDR2 FQGNSA. The CDR3 is made up of 13 amino acids. The V end lost 5 bases, the J end lost 4 bases, and 11 bases lay between the germline ends. Here the CDR3 reads CASSAQGSYGYTF. The DNA of the CDR3 is TGTGCCAGCAGCGCTCAGGGTAGCTATGGCTACACCTTC.

The chain joins TRBV19 to TRBJ1-4; 11 nucleotides align to TRBD1. The V gene end was trimmed by 5 bases and the J gene end by 7 bases; junction bases not matched to a gene: 9. CDR1 is LNHDA, CDR2 SQIVND, per germline (reference sequence). This CDR3 comprises 16 residues. CDR3 residues: CASSATRTGGSEKLFF. The CDR3 nucleotides are TGTGCCAGTAGTGCGACTCGGACAGGGGGCAGTGAAAAACTGTTTTTT.

This chain joins TRBV11-2 and TRBJ1-2; D gene ambiguous. Trimming removed 5 bases at V and 2 bases at J, with 9 bases between. The CDR3 extends over 13 amino acids. CDR1 SGHAT and CDR2 FQNNGV come from the germline V gene. This CDR3 is CASSPRENYGYTF. CDR3 nucleotide sequence: TGTGCCAGCAGCCCCCGGGAGAACTATGGCTACACCTTC.

The chain links TRBV30 to TRBJ1-2; D ambiguous. V was trimmed by 3 bases and J by 1 base, leaving 6 bases between them. CDR1 is GTSNPN, CDR2 SVGIG, per germline (reference sequence). The length of the CDR3 is 12 residues. The CDR3 loop is CAWSGVNYGYTF. The CDR3 DNA reads TGTGCCTGGAGCGGAGTTAACTATGGCTACACCTTC. The full variable domain, completed using reference TRBV30 and TRBJ1-2, is SQTIHQWPATLVQPVGSPLSLECTVEGTSNPNLYWYRQAAGRGLQLLFYSVGIGQISSEVPQNLSASRPQDRQFILSSKKLLLSDSGFYLCAWSGVNYGYTFGSGTRLTVV.

The chain has TRBV9 and TRBJ2-6; no reliable D call. This CDR3 has 15 amino acids. In germline, CDR1 is SGDLS, CDR2 YYNGEE. The V end lost 0 bases, the J end lost 0 bases, and 4 bases lay between the germline ends. In DNA form, the CDR3 reads TGTGCCAGCAGCGTAGCGGGCTCTGGGGCCAACGTCCTGACTTTC. It specifies CASSVAGSGANVLTF.

This rearrangement joins TRBV7-2 to TRBJ2-7, with D maybe TRBD2 (6 bases). V was trimmed by 0 bases and J by 0 bases, leaving 12 bases between them. The CDR3 sequence is 16 residues long. CDR1 and CDR2 (germline): SGHTA, FQGNSA. The CDR3 DNA is TGTGCCAGCAGCTTAGCCGGGACTGATGGCTCCTACGAGCAGTACTTC. This gives the protein CASSLAGTDGSYEQYF.

This chain uses TRBV4-2 with TRBJ1-5; D uncertain. The germline gives CDR1 LGHNA, CDR2 YNFKEQ. The CDR3 length is 17 residues. The V end was cut by 1 base, the J end by 0 bases, with 13 bases between. The CDR3 reads CASSQVPVTDSNQPQHF. For the CDR3, the DNA is TGTGCCAGCAGCCAAGTCCCCGTGACTGATAGCAATCAGCCCCAGCATTTT.

The chain uses TRBV29-1 and TRBJ2-6; a weak D match, TRBD2 (6 bases). From germline, CDR1 is SQVTM and CDR2 ANQGSEA. With 4 bases removed from V and 7 bases from J, the gap between germline ends came to 23 bases. The CDR3 contains 17 residues. DNA of the CDR3: TGCAGCGTTGGGGACGGGACTCTGGGGCCAGGTGCCAACGTCCTGACTTTC. It encodes CSVGDGTLGPGANVLTF.